Following are 27 T cell receptor beta chains from one sample sequenced in a study of OX40 agonist ivuxolimab in advanced cancers. The library relied on the immunoSEQ multiplex PCR assay. Held by TCRdb, this immuneACCESS table contains in-frame sequences only and omits some clones. Under half of the omission traces to an unresolved V gene where checked; the cause of the rest is unknown. Counted in this sample were 70,000 or so clones; roughly 80% of them appeared once. The ten largest make up 1.1% of the sample. This sample comprised CD4+ or CD8+ T cells sorted from blood, obtained in a trial of the OX40 agonist ivuxolimab. The receptors were gathered from an adult with an advanced solid tumor such as melanoma, head and neck, liver or kidney cancer.

CDR3: CASSLTGDQPQHF. The CDR3 coding sequence is TGTGCCAGCAGCTTAACAGGGGATCAGCCCCAGCATTTT. This chain joins TRBV7-9 and TRBJ1-5; 7 bases line up with TRBD1. Germline V lookup: CDR1 SEHNR, CDR2 FQNEAQ (reference sequence). J was trimmed by 5 bases and V by 2 bases; bases with no gene match: 0. The CDR3 length is 13 residues.

The V and J genes are TRBV30 and TRBJ2-5, with D perhaps given as TRBD1 or TRBD2 (6 bases each). The V gene's germline CDR1 is GTSNPN and CDR2 SVGIG (reference sequence). CDR3 length: 13 residues. V shed 4 bases and J shed 4 bases, with 13 bases lying between them. The CDR3 reads CAWIGGQGETQYF. As DNA, the CDR3 is TGTGCCTGGATAGGGGGGCAGGGAGAGACCCAGTACTTC.

This chain uses TRBV12-5 with TRBJ2-5; D possibly uses TRBD1 or TRBD2 (5 bases each). The V and J ends lost 6 bases and 5 bases respectively, with 25 bases between them. From germline, CDR1 is LGHNT and CDR2 FRNRAP. There are 17 residues in the CDR3. In nucleotides, the CDR3 is TGTGCTAGTGGCTACCCGACTATTTGGGGGATAGGGGAGACCCAGTACTTC. Translating it yields CASGYPTIWGIGETQYF.

The chain combines TRBV5-1 with TRBJ2-3; D is unresolved. This CDR3 spans 12 amino acids. Germline loops: CDR1 SGHRS, CDR2 YFSETQ. V was pared by 9 bases and J by 2 bases, with 10 bases between. As DNA, the CDR3 is TGCGCCACACGCCAAGACACAGATACGCAGTATTTT. This translates into CATRQDTDTQYF.

About this clone itself: This CDR3 is also generated by other DNA sequences in the sample. The rearrangement joins TRBV7-2 to TRBJ2-5, with TRBD2 identical over 13 bases. The CDR3 length is 16 residues. The germline CDR1 and CDR2 sequences are SGHTA and FQGNSA. Trimming cost V 1 base and J 2 bases; bases outside gene matches: 1. CDR3 nucleotide sequence: TGTGCCAGCAGCTTAGGACTAGCGGGGGGTCAAGAGACCCAGTACTTC. Protein: CASSLGLAGGQETQYF.

The chain employs TRBV11-2 and TRBJ2-2; 8 bases agree with TRBD1. The J segment lost 4 bases and the V segment lost 3 bases, leaving 7 bases of the junction unmatched. The CDR3 length is 16 residues. Germline values: CDR1 SGHAT, CDR2 FQNNGV. The CDR3 coding sequence is TGTGCCAGCAGCTTCCGACAGGGGATCGGCACCGGGGAGCTGTTTTTT. This gives the protein CASSFRQGIGTGELFF.

The gene calls are TRBV19 and TRBJ1-5; the D gene is possibly TRBD1 (6 bases). Germline V gene sequence: CDR1 LNHDA, CDR2 SQIVND (reference sequence). This CDR3 has 14 residues. The ends were cut back, 8 bases at V and 0 bases at J, with 11 bases in the middle. The CDR3 sequence is CASSDSYSNQPQHF. CDR3 DNA: TGTGCCAGTTCGGACAGTTATAGCAATCAGCCCCAGCATTTT.

V is TRBV19 and J is TRBJ2-3, with 11 bases identical to TRBD2. Germline trimming cut 6 bases from V and 2 bases from J; bases unmatched to any gene: 4. Germline-derived CDR1 and CDR2 are LNHDA and SQIVND (reference sequence). CDR3 length equals 15 residues. CDR3 DNA sequence: TGTGCCAGTAGCCCTAGCGGGGGGCACACAGATACGCAGTATTTT. Protein: CASSPSGGHTDTQYF.

The CDR3 is CASSQGSYNSPLHF. The CDR3, as DNA: TGTGCCAGCAGCCAGGGGTCCTATAATTCACCCCTCCACTTT. The gene calls are TRBV6-1 and TRBJ1-6; D perhaps matches TRBD1 (6 bases). The germline V and J ends were trimmed by 6 bases and 1 base, with 7 bases remaining between them. The CDR3 contains 14 residues. Per the germline V gene, CDR1 is MNHNS and CDR2 is SASEGT.

The chain joins TRBV19 to TRBJ2-3, with 9 positions matching TRBD1. Germline loops: CDR1 LNHDA, CDR2 SQIVND (reference sequence). This CDR3 comprises 14 residues. With V trimmed by 10 bases and J by 1 base, 6 bases remained unmatched. CDR3 in DNA: TGTGCCACGGGCCGACAGGGGGGCACAGATACGCAGTATTTT. Protein product: CATGRQGGTDTQYF.

The V and J genes are TRBV6-1 and TRBJ1-5; D unclear. This CDR3 comprises 14 residues. V was trimmed by 0 bases and J by 6 bases, leaving 9 bases between them. Germline V CDR1 and CDR2: MNHNS, SASEGT. CDR3 loop: CASSEAMGFQPQHF. The CDR3 coding sequence is TGTGCCAGCAGTGAAGCTATGGGTTTTCAGCCCCAGCATTTT.

This rearrangement joins TRBV27 to TRBJ2-3, with D perhaps matching TRBD1 or TRBD2 (6 bases each). Germline values: CDR1 MNHEY, CDR2 SMNVEV (reference sequence). V lost 5 bases and J 1 base, leaving 16 bases between the germline ends. The CDR3 is 16 amino acids. This CDR3 is CASSTLQGGGTDTQYF. For the CDR3, the DNA is TGTGCCAGCAGTACTCTACAGGGAGGTGGCACAGATACGCAGTATTTT.

Only a few counts were recorded for this clone. Other DNA sequences in this specimen translate into the identical CDR3. The chain uses TRBV11-2 and TRBJ1-2; a weak D match, TRBD1 (5 bases). Trimming removed 5 bases from V and 1 base from J, with 11 bases in between. In germline, CDR1 is SGHAT, CDR2 FQNNGV. The CDR3 contains 14 residues. CDR3 amino acids: CASSTGGSNYGYTF. DNA of the CDR3: TGTGCCAGCAGCACAGGTGGGAGTAACTATGGCTACACCTTC.

This rearrangement joins TRBV6-5 to TRBJ1-5; 11 bases fit TRBD1. The V gene end was trimmed by 5 bases and the J gene end by 5 bases; junction bases not matched to a gene: 2. Per the germline V gene, CDR1 is MNHEY and CDR2 is SVGAGI. There are 14 residues in the CDR3. The CDR3 spells CASSRTGGHQPQHF. Here the CDR3 DNA reads TGTGCCAGCAGTCGGACAGGGGGCCATCAGCCCCAGCATTTT.

The V call is TRBV19, the J call TRBJ2-3; 13 bases are shared with TRBD2. Per the germline V gene, CDR1 is LNHDA and CDR2 is SQIVND (reference sequence). V lost 1 base to trimming and J lost 4 bases; unmatched junction nucleotides: 2. The CDR3 has 16 amino acids. The DNA of the CDR3 is TGTGCCAGTAGTATAGGGACTAGCGGGGGATCAGATACGCAGTATTTT. Protein product: CASSIGTSGGSDTQYF.

The chain employs TRBV12-5 and TRBJ2-2, with D perhaps TRBD2 (6 bases). Trimming pared 6 bases from V and 1 base from J, leaving 6 bases between. The CDR3 length is 13 residues. Germline CDR1 and CDR2: LGHNT and FRNRAP. For the CDR3, the DNA is TGTGCTAGTGGGCGGGAGAACACCGGGGAGCTGTTTTTT. Protein: CASGRENTGELFF. Looking up the rest from reference TRBV12-5 and TRBJ2-2 gives the full variable domain: DARVTQTPRHKVTEMGQEVTMRCQPILGHNTVFWYRQTMMQGLELLAYFRNRAPLDDSGMPKDRFSAEMPDATLATLKIQPSEPRDSAVYFCASGRENTGELFFGEGSRLTVL.

V is TRBV2 and J is TRBJ1-1, with no clear D. V lost 0 bases to trimming and J lost 7 bases, with 18 bases between them. Germline loops: CDR1 SNHLY, CDR2 FYNNEI. The CDR3 is made up of 16 amino acids. CDR3 loop: CASSEAGLSLGGEAFF. The CDR3 DNA reads TGTGCCAGCAGTGAAGCTGGCTTGTCCCTTGGCGGTGAAGCTTTCTTT.

This chain links TRBV2 with TRBJ2-7, with TRBD2 as a possible D gene (7 bases). Germline V CDR1 and CDR2: SNHLY, FYNNEI. The length of the CDR3 is 14 residues. V lost 7 bases and J 3 bases, leaving 16 bases between the germline ends. The CDR3 sequence: CASNPQGGGYEQYF. In DNA, the CDR3 is TGTGCCAGCAACCCACAGGGAGGGGGCTACGAGCAGTACTTC.

The chain couples TRBV7-6 to TRBJ2-7, with D perhaps TRBD2 (5 bases). The CDR3 loop spans 17 amino acids. CDR1 and CDR2 from the germline V gene are SGHVS and FNYEAQ. V dropped 1 base and J dropped 3 bases, with 19 bases sitting between them. As DNA, the CDR3 is TGTGCCAGCAGCTTAGGAACCGGGATAAGGGTGTACTACGAGCAGTACTTC. Protein sequence: CASSLGTGIRVYYEQYF.

CDR3 DNA: TGTGCCAGCAGTTCCTCCTGGGCAGGGGTAAGCTACGAGCAGTACTTC. Its translation: CASSSSWAGVSYEQYF. V usage is TRBV6-5 and J usage is TRBJ2-7; TRBD1 is a possible D gene (6 bases). The V end was cut by 4 bases, the J end by 3 bases, with 19 bases between. Germline V lookup: CDR1 MNHEY, CDR2 SVGAGI. CDR3 size: 16 residues.

V is TRBV5-5 and J is TRBJ1-1; no clear D gene. The germline V gene encodes CDR1 SGHKS and CDR2 YYEKEE (reference sequence). The ends were cut back, 3 bases at V and 4 bases at J, with 19 bases in the middle. The CDR3 consists of 16 residues. The CDR3 nucleotides read TGTGCCAGCAGCTCCGGACGGATAATGAGTCGCACTGAAGCTTTCTTT. It encodes CASSSGRIMSRTEAFF.

This clone was seen only a few times. The gene calls are TRBV9 and TRBJ1-2; tentative D call: TRBD1 (5 bases). Trimming shortened V by 0 bases and J by 2 bases, and 8 bases separated the two germline ends. The germline V gene encodes CDR1 SGDLS and CDR2 YYNGEE. The CDR3 contains 14 residues. CDR3 loop: CASSVGGGNYGYTF. CDR3 nucleotide sequence: TGTGCCAGCAGCGTAGGGGGCGGAAACTATGGCTACACCTTC.

The chain has TRBV4-2 and TRBJ2-7, with D perhaps given as TRBD1 or TRBD2 (6 bases each). The V gene's germline CDR1 is LGHNA and CDR2 YNFKEQ. The CDR3 consists of 14 residues. Between the trimmed V and J ends, which lost 5 bases and 4 bases, there was a span of 15 bases. The CDR3 region is CASSLYRAGYEQYF. The DNA of the CDR3 is TGTGCCAGCAGCTTGTACAGGGCGGGGTACGAGCAGTACTTC.

This sequence joins TRBV30 and TRBJ1-6; D is undetermined. CDR1 GTSNPN and CDR2 SVGIG come from the germline V gene (reference sequence). V was cut by 2 bases and J by 0 bases, with 5 bases left in between. The CDR3 runs 14 residues. CDR3 sequence: CAWSSSSYNSPLHF. The CDR3 region has the DNA TGTGCCTGGAGTAGCAGCTCCTATAATTCACCCCTCCACTTT.

The V and J genes are TRBV6-1 and TRBJ1-6; tentative D call: TRBD1 (5 bases). The V gene's germline CDR1 is MNHNS and CDR2 SASEGT. The CDR3 contains 12 residues. V was cut by 5 bases and J by 14 bases, with 13 bases left in between. The CDR3 loop reads CASSFRVRTLHF. The CDR3 DNA is TGTGCCAGCAGTTTCAGGGTTCGCACCCTCCACTTT.

V gene TRBV18 combines with J gene TRBJ2-5; TRBD2 might be the D (5 bases). This CDR3 comprises 14 residues. The ends were cut back, 3 bases at V and 2 bases at J, with 10 bases in the middle. CDR1 and CDR2 from the germline V gene are KGHSH and LQKENI. CDR3 in DNA: TGTGCCAGCTCACCCTTCCGGGGTCAAGAGACCCAGTACTTC. This translates into CASSPFRGQETQYF.

This clone is a singleton in its sample. The chain couples TRBV9 to TRBJ2-2; TRBD1 might be the D (5 bases). This CDR3 comprises 14 residues. From germline, CDR1 is SGDLS and CDR2 YYNGEE. Trimming shortened V by 0 bases and J by 6 bases, and 9 bases separated the two germline ends. For the CDR3, the DNA is TGTGCCAGCAGCGTAGAGTTAGGGGCCGGGGAGCTGTTTTTT. Translation gives CASSVELGAGELFF. Using reference TRBV9 and TRBJ2-2 for the parts outside the CDR3, the full variable domain is DSGVTQTPKHLITATGQRVTLRCSPRSGDLSVYWYQQSLDQGLQFLIQYYNGEERAKGNILERFSAQQFPDLHSELNLSSLELGDSALYFCASSVELGAGELFFGEGSRLTVL.